The rows below give T cell receptor beta chains drawn from one sample of a study of cytomegalovirus exposure and HLA in healthy donors. The method was immunoSEQ multiplex PCR; TCRdb's version includes in-frame clones alone and lacks a portion of them. Among around 130,000 clones listed, approximately 80% were seen once. The sequencing sample was made of PBMCs. The receptors come from a woman aged 40 to 55 in good health and CMV-seronegative. Each CDR3 is given without its conserved first and last residue. Fields, in order: J gene, D gene, V gene, CDR3 protein. A D gene is named only where the DNA matches it firmly.

TRBJ1-2 | - | TRBV7-9 | ASSLVAGENYGYT
TRBJ2-7 | TRBD1 | TRBV28 | ASSFDRGDSSEQY
TRBJ2-7 | - | TRBV5-1 | ASSLGPNRRSYEQY
TRBJ2-7 | TRBD2 | TRBV6-5 | ASRTSGALREQY
TRBJ2-7 | TRBD2 | TRBV13 | ASSSVSSGSPPYEQY
TRBJ2-1 | TRBD2 | TRBV15 | ATSRGTSGRPSSSYNEQF
TRBJ1-1 | - | TRBV10-3 | AISERGTEAF
TRBJ1-5 | - | TRBV5-8 | ASSLGSYQPQH
TRBJ1-2 | TRBD1 | TRBV5-6 | ASRRTGVGYGYT
TRBJ1-1 | TRBD1 | TRBV28 | ASRFRTGRLWTEAF
TRBJ1-1 | TRBD1 | TRBV15 | ATSRVPPRGPNTEAF
TRBJ2-7 | TRBD2 | TRBV5-4 | ASSLGGGGPTYEQY
TRBJ2-2 | TRBD2 | TRBV12-5 | ASGLERLAGGTNTGELF
TRBJ1-5 | - | TRBV6-6 | ASSYSSVSNQPQH
TRBJ2-5 | TRBD2 | TRBV14 | ASNLGLAGSETQY
TRBJ2-5 | - | TRBV7-6 | ASSTRTAQETQY
TRBJ2-7 | TRBD2 | TRBV7-9 | ASSSSGTRNGYEQY
TRBJ2-1 | TRBD2 | TRBV5-6 | ASSGGLAGYNEQF
TRBJ1-1 | - | TRBV19 | ASSLDSLEAF
TRBJ2-3 | - | TRBV6-6 | ASKIRGTSTDTQY
TRBJ1-1 | - | TRBV19 | ASRVDSLNTEAF
TRBJ1-5 | - | TRBV4-2 | ASSQEGVSNQPQH
TRBJ1-2 | - | TRBV4-3 | ASSQDGGGVGVYGYT
TRBJ1-4 | - | TRBV5-1 | ASSPRAGAKNEKLF
TRBJ2-7 | TRBD1 | TRBV6-1 | AIHPGTGGSYEQY
TRBJ1-1 | - | TRBV19 | ASITLGATEAF
TRBJ1-2 | TRBD1 | TRBV5-6 | ASSLNWGQGNYGYT
TRBJ2-2 | TRBD1 | TRBV7-9 | ASREQGWNTGELF
TRBJ2-2 | - | TRBV10-3 | AISVGVGTGELF
TRBJ2-7 | TRBD2 | TRBV6-1 | ASSDGGVEQY
TRBJ1-2 | TRBD1 | TRBV6-1 | ASSEEDRSGYT
TRBJ2-3 | TRBD1 | TRBV28 | ASSPGTGADTQY
TRBJ2-3 | TRBD2 | TRBV5-1 | ASSLRSGGAPDTQY
TRBJ1-3 | - | TRBV27 | ATPGGAFSGNTIY
TRBJ2-1 | - | TRBV6-6 | ASSYTQGQQF
TRBJ2-2 | TRBD1 | TRBV14 | ATRTGPTGELF
TRBJ1-5 | - | TRBV21-1 | ASSKGSGGRGTGRQPQH
TRBJ1-2 | - | TRBV9 | ASSNTAHGYT
TRBJ2-2 | TRBD1 | TRBV19 | ASFGTEATGELF